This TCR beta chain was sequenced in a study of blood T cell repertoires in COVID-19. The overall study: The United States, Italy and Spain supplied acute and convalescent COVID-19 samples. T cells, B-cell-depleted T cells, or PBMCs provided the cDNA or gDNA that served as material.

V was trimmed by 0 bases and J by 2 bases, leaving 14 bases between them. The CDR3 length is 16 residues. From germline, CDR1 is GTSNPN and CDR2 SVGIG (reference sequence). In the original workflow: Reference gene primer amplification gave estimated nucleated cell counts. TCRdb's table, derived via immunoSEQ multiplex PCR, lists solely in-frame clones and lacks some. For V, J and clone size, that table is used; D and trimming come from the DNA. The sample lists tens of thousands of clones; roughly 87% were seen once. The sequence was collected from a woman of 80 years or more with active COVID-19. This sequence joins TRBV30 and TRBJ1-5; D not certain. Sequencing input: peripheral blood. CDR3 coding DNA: TGTGCCTGGAGTGTACGGGCGGGTAGGGGCAATCAGCCCCAGCATTTT. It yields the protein CAWSVRAGRGNQPQHF.